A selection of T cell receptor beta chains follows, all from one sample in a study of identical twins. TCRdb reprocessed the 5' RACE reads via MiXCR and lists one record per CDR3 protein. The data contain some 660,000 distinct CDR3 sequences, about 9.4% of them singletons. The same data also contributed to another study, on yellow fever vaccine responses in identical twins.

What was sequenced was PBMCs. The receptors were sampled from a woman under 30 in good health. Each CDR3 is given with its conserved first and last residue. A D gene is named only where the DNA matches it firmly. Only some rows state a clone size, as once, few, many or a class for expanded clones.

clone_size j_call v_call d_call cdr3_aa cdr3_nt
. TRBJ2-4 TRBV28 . CASRTGGTTRGKNIQYF TGTGCCAGCAGAACCGGAGGGACAACACGGGGCAAAAACATTCAGTACTTC
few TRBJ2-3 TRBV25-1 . CASSEYGLDTQYF TGTGCCAGCAGTGAATACGGGTTAGATACGCAGTATTTT
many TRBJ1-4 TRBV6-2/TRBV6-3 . CASRPVDAANEKLFF TGTGCCAGCAGACCAGTTGACGCGGCTAATGAAAAACTGTTTTTT
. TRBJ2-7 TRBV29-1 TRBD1 CSVEILGTGGEQYF TGCAGCGTTGAAATATTGGGGACAGGGGGCGAGCAGTACTTC
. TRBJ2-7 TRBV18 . CASSTVYREILNPYEQYF TGTGCCAGCTCCACGGTGTACAGGGAAATCCTCAACCCCTACGAGCAGTACTTC
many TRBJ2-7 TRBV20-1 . CSASSSGSHYEQYF TGCAGTGCCTCGAGTTCGGGGTCTCATTACGAGCAGTACTTC
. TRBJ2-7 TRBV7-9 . CASSSRDSAYGQYF TGTGCCAGCAGCTCCCGGGACTCGGCTTACGGGCAGTACTTC
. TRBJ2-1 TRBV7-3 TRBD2 CASTPSGGSVSEQFF TGTGCCAGCACCCCCTCCGGGGGGTCCGTGAGTGAGCAGTTCTTC
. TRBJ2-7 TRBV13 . CASSLVRTAYNEQYF TGTGCCAGCAGCTTAGTTAGGACAGCCTACAATGAGCAGTACTTC
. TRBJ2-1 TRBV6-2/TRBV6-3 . CASSYWAGRNNEQFF TGTGCCAGCAGTTACTGGGCGGGGCGAAACAATGAGCAGTTCTTC
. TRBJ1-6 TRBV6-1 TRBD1 CASTTQAGGYNSPLHF TGTGCCAGCACCACACAAGCAGGGGGGTATAATTCACCCCTCCACTTT
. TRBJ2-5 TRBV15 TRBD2 CATSNSRGGNQETQYF TGTGCCACCAGCAATTCTCGCGGGGGGAACCAAGAGACCCAGTACTTC
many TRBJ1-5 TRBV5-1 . CASSLDYSNQPQHF TGCGCCAGCAGCCTAGATTATAGCAATCAGCCCCAGCATTTT
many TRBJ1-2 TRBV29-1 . CSVEWGVSPYGYTF TGCAGCGTTGAATGGGGGGTATCACCCTATGGCTACACCTTC
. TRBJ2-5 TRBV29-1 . CSVARGQETQYF TGCAGCGTTGCACGCGGCCAAGAGACCCAGTACTTC
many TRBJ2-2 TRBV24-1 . CATSDLLETGELFF TGTGCCACCAGTGATTTATTGGAAACCGGGGAGCTGTTTTTT